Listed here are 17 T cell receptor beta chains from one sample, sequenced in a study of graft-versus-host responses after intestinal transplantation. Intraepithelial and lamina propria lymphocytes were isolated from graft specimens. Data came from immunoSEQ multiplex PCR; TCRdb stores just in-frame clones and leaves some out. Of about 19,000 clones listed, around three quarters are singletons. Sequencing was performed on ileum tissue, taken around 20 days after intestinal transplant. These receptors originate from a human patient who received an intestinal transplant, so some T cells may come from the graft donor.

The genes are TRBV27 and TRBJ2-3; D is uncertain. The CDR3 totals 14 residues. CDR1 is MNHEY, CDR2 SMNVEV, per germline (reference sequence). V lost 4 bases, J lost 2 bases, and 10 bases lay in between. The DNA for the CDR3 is TGTGCCAGCAGTTATGGCCGAAACACAGATACGCAGTATTTT. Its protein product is CASSYGRNTDTQYF.

The DNA of the CDR3 is TGCGCCAGCAGCTTGGATCCCTATAGCAATCAGCCCCAGCATTTT. It codes for CASSLDPYSNQPQHF. The V and J genes are TRBV5-1 and TRBJ1-5, with no clear D. CDR1 SGHRS and CDR2 YFSETQ come from the germline V gene. CDR3 length equals 15 residues. Trimming pared 0 bases from V and 0 bases from J, leaving 7 bases between.

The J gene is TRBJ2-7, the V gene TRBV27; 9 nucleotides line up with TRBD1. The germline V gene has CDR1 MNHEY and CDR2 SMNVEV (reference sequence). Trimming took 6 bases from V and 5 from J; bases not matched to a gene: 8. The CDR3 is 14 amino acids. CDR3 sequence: CASRIGTGRDEQYF. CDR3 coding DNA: TGTGCCAGCAGAATCGGGACAGGGCGCGACGAGCAGTACTTC.

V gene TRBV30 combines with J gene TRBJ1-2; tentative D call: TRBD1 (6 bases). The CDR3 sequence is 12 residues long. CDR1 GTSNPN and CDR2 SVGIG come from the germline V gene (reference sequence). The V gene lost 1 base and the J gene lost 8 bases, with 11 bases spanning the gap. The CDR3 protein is CAWSAQGFGYTF. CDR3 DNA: TGTGCCTGGAGTGCTCAGGGGTTCGGCTACACCTTC.

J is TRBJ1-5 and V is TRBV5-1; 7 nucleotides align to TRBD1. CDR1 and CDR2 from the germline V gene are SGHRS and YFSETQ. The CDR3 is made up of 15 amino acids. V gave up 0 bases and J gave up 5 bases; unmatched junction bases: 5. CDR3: CASSLGETGYQPQHF. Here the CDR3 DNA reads TGCGCCAGCAGCTTGGGGGAGACAGGGTATCAGCCCCAGCATTTT.

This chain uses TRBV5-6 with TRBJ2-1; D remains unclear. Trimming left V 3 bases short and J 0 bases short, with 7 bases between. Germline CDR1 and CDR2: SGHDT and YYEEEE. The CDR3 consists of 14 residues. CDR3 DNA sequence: TGTGCCAGCAGCTACTATCGCTCCTACAATGAGCAGTTCTTC. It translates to CASSYYRSYNEQFF.

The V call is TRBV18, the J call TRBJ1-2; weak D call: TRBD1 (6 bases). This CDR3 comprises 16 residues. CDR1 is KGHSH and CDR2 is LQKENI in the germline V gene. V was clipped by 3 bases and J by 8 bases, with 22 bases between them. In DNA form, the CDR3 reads TGTGCCAGCTCACCTAACAAAGATCAGGGGCTCATAGGCTACACCTTC. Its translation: CASSPNKDQGLIGYTF.

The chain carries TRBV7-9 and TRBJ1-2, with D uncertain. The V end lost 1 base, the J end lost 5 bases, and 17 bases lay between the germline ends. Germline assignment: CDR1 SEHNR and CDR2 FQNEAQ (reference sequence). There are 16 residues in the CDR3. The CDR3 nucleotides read TGTGCCAGCAGCTTAGGAGGTAGCCCCGCTCTATATGGCTACACCTTC. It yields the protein CASSLGGSPALYGYTF.

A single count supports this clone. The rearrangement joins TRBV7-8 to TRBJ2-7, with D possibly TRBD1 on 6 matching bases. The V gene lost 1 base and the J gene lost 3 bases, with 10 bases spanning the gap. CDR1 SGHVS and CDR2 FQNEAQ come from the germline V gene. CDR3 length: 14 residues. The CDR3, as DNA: TGTGCCAGCAGCTTAGAGGGGGTCAACTACGAGCAGTACTTC. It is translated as CASSLEGVNYEQYF.

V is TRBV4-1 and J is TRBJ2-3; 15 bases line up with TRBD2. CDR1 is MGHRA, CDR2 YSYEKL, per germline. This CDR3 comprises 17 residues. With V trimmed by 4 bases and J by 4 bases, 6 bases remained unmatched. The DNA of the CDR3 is TGCGCCAGCAGCCGAGGACTAGCGGGGGGGCTCTCAGATACGCAGTATTTT. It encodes CASSRGLAGGLSDTQYF.

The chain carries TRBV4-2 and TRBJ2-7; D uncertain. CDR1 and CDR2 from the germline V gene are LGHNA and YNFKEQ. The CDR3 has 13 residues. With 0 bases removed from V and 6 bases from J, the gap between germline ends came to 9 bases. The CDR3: CASSQDAGSEQYF. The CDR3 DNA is TGTGCCAGCAGCCAAGACGCAGGAAGCGAGCAGTACTTC.

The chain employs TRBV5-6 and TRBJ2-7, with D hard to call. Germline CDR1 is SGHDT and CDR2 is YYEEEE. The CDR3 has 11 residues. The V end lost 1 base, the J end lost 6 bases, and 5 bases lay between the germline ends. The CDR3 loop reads CASSLFIEQYF. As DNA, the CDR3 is TGTGCCAGCAGCTTGTTCATCGAGCAGTACTTC.

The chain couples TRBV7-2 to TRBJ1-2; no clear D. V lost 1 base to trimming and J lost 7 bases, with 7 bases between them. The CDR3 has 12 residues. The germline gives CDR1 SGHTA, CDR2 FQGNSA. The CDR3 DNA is TGTGCCAGCAGCTTAGGGCCGCCTGGCTACACCTTC. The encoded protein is CASSLGPPGYTF.

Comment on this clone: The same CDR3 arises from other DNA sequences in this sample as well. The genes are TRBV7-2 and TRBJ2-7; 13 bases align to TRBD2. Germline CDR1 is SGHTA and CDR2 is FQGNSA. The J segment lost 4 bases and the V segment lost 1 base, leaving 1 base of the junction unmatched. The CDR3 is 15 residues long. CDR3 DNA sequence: TGTGCCAGCAGCTTAGGGACTAGCGGGGGATACGAGCAGTACTTC. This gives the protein CASSLGTSGGYEQYF.

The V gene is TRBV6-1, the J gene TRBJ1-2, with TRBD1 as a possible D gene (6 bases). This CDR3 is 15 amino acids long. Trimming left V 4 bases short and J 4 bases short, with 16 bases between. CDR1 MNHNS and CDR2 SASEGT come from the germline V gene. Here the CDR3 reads CASSGGWGHPYGYTF. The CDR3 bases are TGTGCCAGCAGTGGAGGGTGGGGACACCCCTATGGCTACACCTTC.

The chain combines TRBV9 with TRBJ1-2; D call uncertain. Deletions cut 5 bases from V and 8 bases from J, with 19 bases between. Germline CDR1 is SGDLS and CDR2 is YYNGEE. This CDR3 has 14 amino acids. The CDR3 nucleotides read TGTGCCAGCAGTGCCTTGGCGACGGTGGAGGGCTACACCTTC. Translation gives CASSALATVEGYTF.

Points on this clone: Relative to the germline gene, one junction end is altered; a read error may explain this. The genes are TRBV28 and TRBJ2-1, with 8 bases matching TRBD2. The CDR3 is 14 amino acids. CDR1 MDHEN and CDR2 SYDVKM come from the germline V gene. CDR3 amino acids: CASTLGLGFNAQFF. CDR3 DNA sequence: TGTGCCAGCACCCTGGGACTAGGATTCAATGCGCAGTTCTTC.